These T cell receptor beta chains were read from a single sample in a study of shared clonotypes between healthy human individuals. Here immunoSEQ multiplex PCR was the method, and the copy in TCRdb shows in-frame clones only, minus some. The profile shows fewer than 2.5 million clones, approximately 93% of them singletons. Sequencing input: naive CD4+ T cells from PBMCs. The receptors were gathered from a man between 18 and 29 years old in good health. Some clones in this sample may be carry-over from other donors' samples. Both conserved end residues are part of each CDR3. A D gene is named only where the DNA matches it firmly. Clone size is stated in some rows and not others, as once, few, many or a class when expanded.

>TRBJ1-1|-|TRBV10-3|-
TGTGCCATCAGTGAGTTTGGGGGTAAGGCCACTGAAGCTTTCTTT
CAISEFGGKATEAFF
>TRBJ1-1|-|TRBV4-2|-
TGTGCCAGCAGAGACACACGTAAAGCTTTCTTT
CASRDTRKAFF
>TRBJ1-1|-|TRBV27|-
TGTGCCAGCACCCGGACAGTCGCCCCGAACACTGAAGCTTTCTTT
CASTRTVAPNTEAFF
>TRBJ1-2|TRBD1|TRBV2|-
TGTGCCAGCAGACCCGGGACAGTGGTTGGCTACACCTTC
CASRPGTVVGYTF
>TRBJ2-5|TRBD1|TRBV19|-
TGTGCCAGTAGTCTCCCCCGAGGACAGGGGGACCAAGAGACCCAGTACTTC
CASSLPRGQGDQETQYF
>TRBJ2-7|-|TRBV6-5|-
TGTGCCAGCAGTCTTAAAGCCGGCGAGCAGTACTTC
CASSLKAGEQYF
>TRBJ2-5|-|TRBV5-6|-
TGTGCCAGCACCGTAGGGGGGAACCAAGAGACCCAGTACTTC
CASTVGGNQETQYF
>TRBJ2-3|-|TRBV5-1|-
TGCGCCAGCAGACTGTTGGCGGTTAGCACAGATACGCAGTATTTT
CASRLLAVSTDTQYF
>TRBJ1-2|-|TRBV9|-
TGTGCCAGCAGTACCTCCCGCCACAGCTACTATGGCTACACCTTC
CASSTSRHSYYGYTF
>TRBJ2-1|-|TRBV6-4|-
TGTGCCAGCAGTGAGGGGCAGGGGACCCACAATGAGCAGTTCTTC
CASSEGQGTHNEQFF
>TRBJ1-4|TRBD1|TRBV19|-
TGTGCCAGTAGTATTGGAAGGACAGGGGAAAGTGGAAAACTGTTTTTT
CASSIGRTGESGKLFF
>TRBJ1-1|TRBD1|TRBV5-1|few
TGCGCCAGCAGCCTATTGGACAGGGCGGCCACTGAAGCTTTCTTT
CASSLLDRAATEAFF
>TRBJ2-3|TRBD2|TRBV7-3|-
TGTGCCAGCAGCCCCTTAGCGGGAGGAGGGACAGATACGCAGTATTTT
CASSPLAGGGTDTQYF
>TRBJ1-1|-|TRBV5-4|-
TGTGCCTTCGGGGGGACTGAAGCTTTCTTT
CAFGGTEAFF
>TRBJ2-3|TRBD1|TRBV6-1|-
TGTGCCAGCAGTGGGACAGGGGGCACAGATACGCAGTATTTT
CASSGTGGTDTQYF
>TRBJ1-1|-|TRBV10-1|-
TGCGCCAGCAGTGAGGACAAGAACACTGAAGCTTTCTTT
CASSEDKNTEAFF
>TRBJ1-2|-|TRBV7-9|-
TGTGCCAGCAGAGTAGGGGTAGGGAACTATGGCTACACCTTC
CASRVGVGNYGYTF
>TRBJ2-7|-|TRBV5-4|-
TGTGCCAGCAGCCCCGTATTAGGCGAGCAGTACTTC
CASSPVLGEQYF
>TRBJ2-7|TRBD1|TRBV6-5|-
TGTGCCAGCAGTTTCGGACAGGGTATCAGCGAGCAGTACTTC
CASSFGQGISEQYF
>TRBJ2-7|TRBD2|TRBV27|-
TGTGCCAGCAGAGGACTAGCGGGACTATCCTACGAGCAGTACTTC
CASRGLAGLSYEQYF
>TRBJ2-7|TRBD2|TRBV30|-
TGTGCCTGGAACCCGGGACTAGCGGGTTCCTACGAGCAGTACTTC
CAWNPGLAGSYEQYF
>TRBJ1-1|-|TRBV4-2|-
TGTGCCAGCAGCCAAGAACAAAGGGGCACTGAAGCTTTCTTT
CASSQEQRGTEAFF
>TRBJ1-2|TRBD1|TRBV27|-
TGTGCCAGCACCCAACAGGGGGGAGTAGCGGGAGGCTACACCTTC
CASTQQGGVAGGYTF
>TRBJ2-7|-|TRBV2|-
TGTGCCAGCAGTGGAGGGTTTGTACGCGAGCAGTACTTC
CASSGGFVREQYF
>TRBJ2-2|-|TRBV7-2|-
TGTGCCAGCAGCTTAGTCGCCTGGGACACCGGGGAGCTGTTTTTT
CASSLVAWDTGELFF
>TRBJ1-1|-|TRBV7-3|-
TGTGCCAGCAGCTTAATTTCGAACACTGAAGCTTTCTTT
CASSLISNTEAFF
>TRBJ2-1|-|TRBV29-1|-
TGCAGCGTTTCGGACAGTAGCTCCTACAATGAGCAGTTCTTC
CSVSDSSSYNEQFF
>TRBJ1-1|-|TRBV18|-
TGTGCCAGCTCACCAAGAATCCGGGGGAACACTGAAGCTTTCTTT
CASSPRIRGNTEAFF
>TRBJ2-5|-|TRBV11-3|-
TGTGCCAGCAGCTTAGGGGGGGCTAACCAAGAGACCCAGTACTTC
CASSLGGANQETQYF
>TRBJ1-1|-|TRBV6-6|-
TGTGCCAGCAGTTACTCGTCGGGGAGGGTAGCTTTCTTT
CASSYSSGRVAFF
>TRBJ2-2|-|TRBV18|-
TGTGCCAGCTCACCACTGACCGGGACCACCGACGCCGGGGAGCTGTTTTTT
CASSPLTGTTDAGELFF
>TRBJ2-5|-|TRBV10-3|-
TGTGCCATCATGGGGGGAGCCCAAGAGACCCAGTACTTC
CAIMGGAQETQYF